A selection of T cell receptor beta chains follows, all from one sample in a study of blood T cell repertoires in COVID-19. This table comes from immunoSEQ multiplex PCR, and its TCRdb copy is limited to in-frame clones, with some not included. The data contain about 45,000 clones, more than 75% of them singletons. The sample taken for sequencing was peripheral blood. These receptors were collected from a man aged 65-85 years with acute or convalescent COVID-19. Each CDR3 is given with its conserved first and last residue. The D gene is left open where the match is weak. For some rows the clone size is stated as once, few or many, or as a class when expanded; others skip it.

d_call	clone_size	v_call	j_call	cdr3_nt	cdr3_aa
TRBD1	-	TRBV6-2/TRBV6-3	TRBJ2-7	TGTGCCAGCAGTTCCCTCAACCGGGACAGAACCTACGAGCAGTACTTC	CASSSLNRDRTYEQYF
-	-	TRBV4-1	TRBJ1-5	TGCGCCAGCAGCCAAGGCTACGGTGTCGCGGAGCCCCAGCATTTT	CASSQGYGVAEPQHF
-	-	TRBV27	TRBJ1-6	TGTGCCAGCAGTTTTGCGAGGCCGACTAATTCACCCCTCCACTTT	CASSFARPTNSPLHF
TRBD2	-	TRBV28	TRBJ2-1	TGTGCCAGCAGTCCTAGCGGGGGGAGGTCCTACAATGAGCAGTTCTTC	CASSPSGGRSYNEQFF
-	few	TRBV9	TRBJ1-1	TGTGCCAGCAGCGTTCGCAGGGACACTGAAGCTTTCTTT	CASSVRRDTEAFF
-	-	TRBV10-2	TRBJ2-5	TGCGCCAGCAGTGGGGGCGGTGGCGGGACCCAGTACTTC	CASSGGGGGTQYF
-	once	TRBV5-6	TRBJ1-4	TGTGCCAGCAGCTTCCAGGCGATTAATGAAAAACTGTTTTTT	CASSFQAINEKLFF
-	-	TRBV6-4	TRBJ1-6	TGTGCCAGCAGTGAGGGCAGCTATAATTCACCCCTCCACTTT	CASSEGSYNSPLHF
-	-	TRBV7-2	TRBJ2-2	TGTGCCAGCAGCCCCGAGGTGCGGCCGAACACCGGGGAGCTGTTTTTT	CASSPEVRPNTGELFF
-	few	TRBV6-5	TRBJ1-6	TGTGCCAGCGTAGACAGTGGGTCACCCCTCCACTTT	CASVDSGSPLHF
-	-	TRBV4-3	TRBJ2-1	TGCGCCAGCAGCCAAGCGGGAATCTACAATGAGCAGTTCTTC	CASSQAGIYNEQFF
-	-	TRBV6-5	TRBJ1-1	TGTGCCAGCAGGGATCCGGGACATACGAACACTGAAGCTTTCTTT	CASRDPGHTNTEAFF
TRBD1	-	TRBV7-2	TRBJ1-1	TGTGCCAGCGGGACAGGGCCTACTAACACTGAAGCTTTCTTT	CASGTGPTNTEAFF
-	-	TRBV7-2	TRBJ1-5	TGTGCCAGCAGCTTAGTCCCGGCAGGCCTCAATCAGCCCCAGCATTTT	CASSLVPAGLNQPQHF
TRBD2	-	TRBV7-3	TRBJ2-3	TGTGCCAGCAGCCGGTCCGGGACTAGCGGGGGGAGGGATACGCAGTATTTT	CASSRSGTSGGRDTQYF
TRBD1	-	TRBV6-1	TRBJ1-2	TGTGCCAGCAGTGAGGGACAGGGGTTTGGCTACACCTTC	CASSEGQGFGYTF
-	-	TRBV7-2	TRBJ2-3	TGTGCCAGCACCTATAGCGGTCGCACAGATACGCAGTATTTT	CASTYSGRTDTQYF
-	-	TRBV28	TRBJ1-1	TGTGCCAGCAGTTTATCGTCAGGGAGGTACACTGAAGCTTTCTTT	CASSLSSGRYTEAFF
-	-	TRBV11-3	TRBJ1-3	TGTGCCAGCAGCTCCTACTTTGGAAACACCATATATTTT	CASSSYFGNTIYF
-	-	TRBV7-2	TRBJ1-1	TGTGCCAGCAGCACAGACAGGTTCACTGAAGCTTTCTTT	CASSTDRFTEAFF
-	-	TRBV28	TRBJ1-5	TGTGCCAGCAACGCCCCCGGAGGGGCAGAAGGGAGCAATCAGCCCCAGCATTTT	CASNAPGGAEGSNQPQHF
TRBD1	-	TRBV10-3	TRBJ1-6	TGTGCCATCAGTGAGGCGGGACAGGGAATTTCACCCCTCCACTTT	CAISEAGQGISPLHF
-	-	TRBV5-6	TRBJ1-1	TGTGCCAGCAGCTTGGGGAGCGGGTTTCCTTTTGAAGCTTTCTTT	CASSLGSGFPFEAFF
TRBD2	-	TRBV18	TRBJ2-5	TGTGCCAGCTCACCACCGAGCGGGGGGGCCCATGAGACCCAGTACTTC	CASSPPSGGAHETQYF
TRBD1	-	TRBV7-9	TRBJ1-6	TGTGCCAGCAGCTTACCACAGGGGGATAATTCACCCCTCCACTTT	CASSLPQGDNSPLHF
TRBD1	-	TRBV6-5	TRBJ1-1	TGTGCCAGCAGCCTGATACCGGGACAGGCTTTCTTT	CASSLIPGQAFF
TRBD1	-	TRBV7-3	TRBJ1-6	TGTGCCAGCAGCTTAACGGGACAGGGCGGGTCAAGGGCTTCACCCCTCCACTTT	CASSLTGQGGSRASPLHF
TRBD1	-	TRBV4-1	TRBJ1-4	TGCGCCAGCAGCCAAGCCAGGACAGGGACTGAAAAACTGTTTTTT	CASSQARTGTEKLFF
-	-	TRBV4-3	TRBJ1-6	TGCGCCAGCAGCCAAGATTCTTTCGGGGTCGATAATTCACCCCTCCACTTT	CASSQDSFGVDNSPLHF
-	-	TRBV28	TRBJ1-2	TGTGCCAGCAGTTTACAGACGATGATACAGGGCTACACCTTC	CASSLQTMIQGYTF
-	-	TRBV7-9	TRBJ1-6	TGTGCCAGCAGCCCCGGGGGGGTTTACTCCTATAATTCACCCCTCCACTTT	CASSPGGVYSYNSPLHF
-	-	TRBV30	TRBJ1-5	TGTGCCTGGAGTAGCGGGGGAGCACCTTCCAGCAATCAGCCCCAGCATTTT	CAWSSGGAPSSNQPQHF
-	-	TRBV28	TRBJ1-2	TGTGCCAGCAGCCTAAGGGAGGGCTACACCTTC	CASSLREGYTF
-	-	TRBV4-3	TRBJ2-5	TGCGCCAGCAGCCAGGGGACTGGCTACCAAGAGACCCAGTACTTC	CASSQGTGYQETQYF
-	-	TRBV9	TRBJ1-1	TGTGCCAGCAGCCCAAGGGGGAGGAACACTGAAGCTTTCTTT	CASSPRGRNTEAFF
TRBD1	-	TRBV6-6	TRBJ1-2	TGTGCCAGCAGTTCCAAACAGGGGAACTATGGCTACACCTTC	CASSSKQGNYGYTF
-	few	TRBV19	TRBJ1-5	TGTGCCAGTAGTATAGCGAGGGATGTCCAGCCCCAGCATTTT	CASSIARDVQPQHF
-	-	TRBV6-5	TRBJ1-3	TGTGCCAGCGGCCGAGGAAACACCATATATTTT	CASGRGNTIYF
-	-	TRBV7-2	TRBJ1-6	TGTGCCAGCAGCCGTACGGAGGGCAAATATAATTCACCCCTCCACTTT	CASSRTEGKYNSPLHF
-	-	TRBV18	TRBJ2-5	TGTGCCAGCTCACCACCTGGAACTAAAGAGACCCAGTACTTC	CASSPPGTKETQYF
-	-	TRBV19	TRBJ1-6	TGTGCCAGTAGTCCCCGGACATTTGGTTCACCCCTCCACTTT	CASSPRTFGSPLHF
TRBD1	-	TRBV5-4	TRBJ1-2	TGTGCCAGCAGCCCTGGACAGGGATTTAACTATGGCTACACCTTC	CASSPGQGFNYGYTF
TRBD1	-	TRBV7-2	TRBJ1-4	TGTGCCAGCAGCTTAGTCAGGGGGCAGAATGAAAAACTGTTTTTT	CASSLVRGQNEKLFF
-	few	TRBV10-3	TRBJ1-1	TGTGCCACCTGGCCGGGCAGGGGTGGGAACGCTGAAGCTTTCTTT	CATWPGRGGNAEAFF
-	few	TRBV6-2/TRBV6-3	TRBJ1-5	TGTGCCAGCAGTTACGAGAATAGCAATCAGCCCCAGCATTTT	CASSYENSNQPQHF
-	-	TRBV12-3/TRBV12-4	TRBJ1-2	TGTGCCAGCACGAACGACAGGCTTCTATCCTTC	CASTNDRLLSF
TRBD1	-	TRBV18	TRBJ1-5	TGTGCCAGCTCACTAAACAGGGGAGATCAGCCCCAGCATTTT	CASSLNRGDQPQHF
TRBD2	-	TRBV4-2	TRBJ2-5	TGTGCCAGCAGCCAAGTCGGACTAGCGGGGATGGAGACCCAGTACTTC	CASSQVGLAGMETQYF
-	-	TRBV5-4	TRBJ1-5	TGTGCCAGCAGCTTACAGGGTAGCAATCAGCCCCAGCATTTT	CASSLQGSNQPQHF
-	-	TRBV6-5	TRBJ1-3	TGTGCCAGCAGATCAGATAACTCTGGAAACACCATATATTTT	CASRSDNSGNTIYF
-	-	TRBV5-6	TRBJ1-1	TGTGCCAGCAGCCCACTGGACAGTTTGAACACTGAAGCTTTCTTT	CASSPLDSLNTEAFF
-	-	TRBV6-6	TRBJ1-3	TGTGCCAGCAGTCGCTTGGGACAACACAACTCTGGAAACACCATATATTTT	CASSRLGQHNSGNTIYF
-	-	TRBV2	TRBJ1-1	TGTGCCAGCAATCAGGACACTGAAGCTTTCTTT	CASNQDTEAFF
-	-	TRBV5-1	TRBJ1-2	TGCGCCAGCAGCTTGACAGTAGGTGGCTACACCTTC	CASSLTVGGYTF
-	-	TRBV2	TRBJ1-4	TGTGCCAGCAAGGAACAGAATGAAAAACTGTTTTTT	CASKEQNEKLFF
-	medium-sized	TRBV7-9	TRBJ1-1	TGTGCCAGCAGTCCCAGGGGTCAGGGTGAAGCTTTCTTT	CASSPRGQGEAFF
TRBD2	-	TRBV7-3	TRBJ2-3	TGTGCCAGCAGTTATAGCGGGGGGCCCCATCGCACAGATACGCAGTATTTT	CASSYSGGPHRTDTQYF
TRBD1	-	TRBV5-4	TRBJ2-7	TGTGCCAGCAGCGGTGGACAGGGACTCTCCGAGCAGTACTTC	CASSGGQGLSEQYF
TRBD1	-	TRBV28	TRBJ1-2	TGTGCCAGCAGTTTGGCAGTTACAGGGGGCGAAAATTATGGCTACACCTTC	CASSLAVTGGENYGYTF
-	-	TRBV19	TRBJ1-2	TGTGCCAGTAGTATTCGTTTACAGGGACGAGGCTACACCTTC	CASSIRLQGRGYTF